This T cell receptor beta chain was recorded in a study of spatial heterogeneity in lung cancer. The study's findings and limits: Counts of expanded intratumoral alpha and beta TCRs tracked tumor mutation counts.

The table lists this clonotype with many counts. The antigen is unknown. Time point: sample taken at primary tumor resection. Samples were obtained from about 75 donors, all untreated early-stage non-small cell lung cancer patients. The ends were cut back, 5 bases at V and 4 bases at J, with 18 bases in the middle. The CDR3 length is 16 residues. Germline assignment: CDR1 MNHEY and CDR2 SVGAGI. A distinct unique molecular identifier was carried by each TCR cDNA molecule. TCRdb processed the 5' RACE reads anew with MiXCR; each CDR3 protein has one entry. The table shows about 25,000 distinct CDR3 sequences, with 8% to 10% occurring only once.

The input for sequencing was lung tumor tissue, taken at surgery. The rearrangement joins TRBV6-5 to TRBJ1-5; a possible D gene is TRBD1 (6 bases). The TCR originated in a male donor with early-stage non-small cell lung cancer. CDR3 coding DNA: TGTGCCAGCAGTCAAGGATACGACAGGTTGAATCAGCCCCAGCATTTT. As protein: CASSQGYDRLNQPQHF.